This is a list of T cell receptor beta chains from one sample in a study of prognosis after radiotherapy for stage I lung cancer. MiXCR, run by TCRdb on the multiplex PCR reads, gives a single entry per CDR3 protein. The sample comprises approximately 20,000 distinct CDR3 sequences, 26% of which are singletons, and 20% to 25% rests with the top ten. Sequenced here: PBMCs, sampled before or after stereotactic body radiation therapy (not recorded which). These receptors came from a donor aged 50 or older with non-small cell lung cancer. The CDR3 runs from the conserved cysteine through the conserved F or W. A D gene is named only where the DNA matches it firmly. Clone sizes are given selectively: once, few, many, or a class where the clone is expanded.

D gene	clone size	J gene	V gene	CDR3 protein	CDR3 DNA
NA	many	TRBJ1-2	TRBV20-1	CSGFSRLSYGYTF	TGCAGTGGATTTTCTCGGTTGAGCTATGGCTACACCTTC
NA	medium-sized	TRBJ2-1	TRBV12-3/TRBV12-4	CASSSFGAYNEQFF	TGTGCCAGCAGTTCCTTTGGGGCCTACAATGAGCAGTTCTTC
NA	many	TRBJ1-4	TRBV28	CASSFPHAGEKLFF	TGTGCCAGCAGTTTTCCGCATGCCGGTGAAAAACTGTTTTTT
NA	many	TRBJ2-7	TRBV6-1	CASRHSYEQYF	TGTGCCAGCAGACACTCCTACGAGCAGTACTTC
NA	NA	TRBJ2-4	TRBV5-4	CASSFGLAGRGIQYF	TGTGCCAGCAGCTTCGGGCTAGCCGGACGGGGCATTCAGTACTTC
TRBD1	many	TRBJ2-3	TRBV12-3/TRBV12-4	CASSWDRGLLDTQYF	TGTGCCAGCAGCTGGGACAGGGGGCTTTTAGATACGCAGTATTTT
NA	many	TRBJ2-7	TRBV7-2	CASSSQAAYEQYF	TGTGCCAGCAGCTCCCAAGCGGCTTACGAGCAGTACTTC
TRBD2	NA	TRBJ2-7	TRBV20-1	CPRTSESSYEQYF	TGCCCACGGACTAGCGAGAGCTCCTACGAGCAGTACTTC
TRBD1	many	TRBJ1-5	TRBV6-5	CASSLGQGGQPQHF	TGTGCCAGCAGTTTGGGACAGGGAGGTCAGCCCCAGCATTTT
NA	many	TRBJ1-6	TRBV6-1	CASSHPPDGNSPLHF	TGTGCCAGCAGTCACCCACCGGACGGGAATTCACCCCTCCACTTT
NA	many	TRBJ2-7	TRBV2	CASSPTGSYEQYF	TGTGCCAGCAGCCCAACGGGATCCTACGAGCAGTACTTC
NA	many	TRBJ1-1	TRBV20-1	CSAVEPNTEAFF	TGCAGTGCTGTTGAACCGAACACTGAAGCTTTCTTT
NA	many	TRBJ2-6	TRBV19	CASRRDKKFSGANVLTF	TGTGCCAGCCGCCGGGACAAAAAGTTCTCTGGGGCCAACGTCCTGACTTTC
TRBD1	many	TRBJ2-7	TRBV6-1	CASSEGDRGTYEQYF	TGTGCCAGCAGTGAAGGGGACAGGGGGACCTACGAGCAGTACTTC
TRBD2	many	TRBJ2-1	TRBV6-2/TRBV6-3	CASSYGLAGHNNEQFF	TGTGCCAGCAGTTACGGCCTAGCGGGACACAACAATGAGCAGTTCTTC
TRBD2	medium-sized	TRBJ2-7	TRBV20-1	CSARQVPGLAGVQVVHEQYF	TGCAGTGCTAGACAAGTACCGGGACTAGCGGGAGTACAAGTCGTCCACGAGCAGTACTTC
NA	many	TRBJ1-2	TRBV5-1	CASSARGVKDGHYGYTF	TGCGCCAGCAGCGCGAGGGGGGTAAAGGACGGACACTATGGCTACACCTTC
NA	many	TRBJ2-2	TRBV27	CASSFPDTGELFF	TGTGCCAGCAGTTTCCCCGACACCGGGGAGCTGTTTTTT
TRBD2	many	TRBJ2-7	TRBV20-1	CSARDSEVGGLGYEQYF	TGCAGTGCTAGAGATTCGGAAGTGGGAGGGCTCGGCTACGAGCAGTACTTC
NA	many	TRBJ1-5	TRBV27	CASSIRPGDNNQPQHF	TGTGCCAGCAGCATTCGTCCAGGGGATAACAATCAGCCCCAGCATTTT
NA	many	TRBJ1-1	TRBV28	CASSPPGNTEAFF	TGTGCCAGCAGCCCCCCTGGTAACACTGAAGCTTTCTTT
NA	many	TRBJ1-5	TRBV27	CASSFLAGTNQPQHF	TGTGCCAGCAGTTTCTTAGCAGGGACCAATCAGCCCCAGCATTTT
TRBD2	many	TRBJ2-7	TRBV30	CAWKRTSGSREQYF	TGTGCCTGGAAAAGGACTAGCGGGAGTCGCGAGCAGTACTTC
TRBD2	many	TRBJ2-3	TRBV2	CASSATGTSAVDTQYF	TGTGCCAGCAGTGCCACCGGGACTAGCGCTGTAGATACGCAGTATTTT
NA	many	TRBJ2-1	TRBV18	CASSPEDLYNGQFF	TGTGCCAGCTCACCGGAGGACCTCTACAATGGGCAGTTCTTC
NA	many	TRBJ2-3	TRBV5-5	CASSLEVGYTDTQYF	TGTGCCAGCAGCTTGGAGGTAGGGTACACAGATACGCAGTATTTT
NA	many	TRBJ1-2	TRBV4-2	CASSPEAGRVGGYTF	TGTGCCAGCAGCCCAGAGGCGGGAAGGGTCGGAGGCTACACCTTC
NA	medium-sized	TRBJ2-7	TRBV3-1	CASSQDPWKQYF	TGTGCCAGCAGCCAAGATCCTTGGAAGCAGTACTTC
NA	many	TRBJ2-1	TRBV29-1	CSVEVLRGDYNEQFF	TGCAGCGTTGAAGTTTTGCGCGGTGACTACAATGAGCAGTTCTTC
NA	many	TRBJ2-1	TRBV7-2	CASSLSGDSSFF	TGTGCCAGCAGCCTATCTGGGGACTCTTCCTTCTTC
NA	NA	TRBJ2-3	TRBV7-8	CASSFYICSAPKLGTQYF	NA
NA	NA	TRBJ1-5	TRBV7-9	CTSSSSTVNQPQHF	TGTACCAGCAGCTCGTCGACGGTCAATCAGCCCCAGCATTTT
NA	many	TRBJ2-6	TRBV5-1	CASSLVETAGANVLTF	TGCGCCAGCAGCTTGGTGGAGACTGCTGGGGCCAACGTCCTGACTTTC
NA	many	TRBJ1-2	TRBV6-1	CASSEGSGPVYGYTF	TGTGCCAGCAGTGAAGGGTCAGGCCCTGTCTATGGCTACACCTTC
NA	many	TRBJ1-1	TRBV5-7	CASSFIRGAENTEAFF	TGTGCCAGCAGCTTCATAAGGGGCGCCGAGAACACTGAAGCTTTCTTT
NA	medium-sized	TRBJ2-1	TRBV11-3	CASSLGVGGSYNEQFF	TGTGCCAGCAGCTTAGGTGTCGGAGGCTCCTACAATGAGCAGTTCTTC
TRBD1	many	TRBJ1-5	TRBV20-1	CSARVLGQGNQPQHF	TGCAGTGCTAGAGTCCTAGGACAGGGCAATCAGCCCCAGCATTTT
TRBD2	many	TRBJ2-1	TRBV29-1	CSVDPGRASGRNEQFF	TGCAGCGTTGATCCGGGGAGGGCTAGCGGGAGGAATGAGCAGTTCTTC
NA	many	TRBJ1-5	TRBV24-1	CATSDLFWGVGQPQHF	TGTGCCACCAGTGATTTATTTTGGGGGGTGGGTCAGCCCCAGCATTTT
TRBD2	many	TRBJ2-3	TRBV4-1	CASSRLAGADTQYF	TGCGCCAGCAGCCGACTAGCGGGAGCAGATACGCAGTATTTT
TRBD2	medium-sized	TRBJ2-1	TRBV20-1	CSASSGGRVNNEQFF	TGCAGTGCTAGTAGTGGCGGGAGGGTTAACAATGAGCAGTTCTTC
NA	many	TRBJ2-7	TRBV18	CASSPQGLEQYF	TGTGCCAGCTCACCGCAGGGTCTCGAGCAGTACTTC
TRBD1	many	TRBJ1-2	TRBV5-4	CANSLGGGHTNYGYTF	TGTGCCAACAGCTTGGGAGGGGGCCACACTAACTATGGCTACACCTTC
TRBD1	many	TRBJ2-2	TRBV19	CASRRQGSTGELFF	TGTGCCAGTAGACGACAGGGTTCGACCGGGGAGCTGTTTTTT
NA	many	TRBJ2-7	TRBV4-1	CASSQATNYEQYF	TGCGCCAGCAGCCAGGCAACCAACTACGAGCAGTACTTC
NA	many	TRBJ1-1	TRBV12-3/TRBV12-4	CASSFGPNTEAFF	TGTGCCAGCAGTTTCGGACCGAACACTGAAGCTTTCTTT
NA	NA	TRBJ1-4	TRBV9	CASSVAVAGNVKLFF	TGTGCCAGCAGCGTAGCTGTGGCGGGGAATGTAAAACTGTTTTTT